The 15 T cell receptor beta chains in this list originate from one sample, sequenced in a study of post-analysis software for immune sequencing data (dated by TCRdb to the mid-2010s). Study-level results and caveats: Significantly higher frequencies in patients than in controls were found for roughly five TRBV segments, including TRBV5-6, TRBV5-1 and TRBV20-1.

The library came from PCR. The data were produced on an Illumina HiSeq 2500. To reduce PCR and sequencing biases, unique molecular identifiers were incorporated into the TCR beta cDNA libraries. The raw public reads went through TCRdb reprocessing: fastp at Q25, MiXCR clone calling, in-frame beta chains kept. Identical CDR3 proteins give one entry, which carries the most common genes and DNA. This sample lists roughly 570,000 distinct CDR3 sequences; around 36% were detected once. Of the sample, 4.5% to 7.5% is held by the ten largest clones. These TCRs are of unknown antigen specificity. The sequencing sample was made of blood. These receptors all come from a girl aged 2-17 years with multiple sclerosis.

In DNA, the CDR3 is TGTGCCAGTAGTATAGGGGGTTACAGGGCCGGCGGGGAGCTGTTTTTT. Protein: CASSIGGYRAGGELFF. This rearrangement joins TRBV19 to TRBJ2-2; perhaps TRBD1 as D (6 bases). Germline V gene sequence: CDR1 LNHDA, CDR2 SQIVND (reference sequence). The CDR3 is 16 amino acids. The ends were cut back, 1 base at V and 7 bases at J, with 16 bases in the middle. The full variable domain, its missing parts supplied by reference TRBV19 and TRBJ2-2, is DGGITQSPKYLFRKEGQNVTLSCEQNLNHDAMYWYRQDPGQGLRLIYYSQIVNDFQKGDIAEGYSVSREKKESFPLTVTSAQKNPTAFYLCASSIGGYRAGGELFFGEGSRLTVL.

To note about this clonotype: A junction boundary mismatches the germline segment, possibly from a read error. The chain joins TRBV4-1 to TRBJ1-2, with 7 bases that match TRBD1. Looked up from germline, CDR1 is MGHRA and CDR2 is YSYEKL. The CDR3 loop spans 14 amino acids. The CDR3 region has the DNA TGTGCCAGCAGCCAAGTACAGGGGAGTCGTGGCTACACCTTC. Translating it yields CASSQVQGSRGYTF.

This clonotype was counted once. The CDR3 sequence is CSARRADYEQYF. The CDR3 DNA is TGCAGTGCTAGACGTGCGGATTACGAGCAGTACTTC. The chain joins TRBV20-1 to TRBJ2-7, with no clear D. Germline lookup yields CDR1 DFQATT and CDR2 SNEGSKA (reference sequence). The CDR3 has 12 residues. Trimming left V 2 bases short and J 4 bases short, with 9 bases between.

The chain uses TRBV5-1 and TRBJ1-2; D gene uncertain. Germline loops: CDR1 SGHRS, CDR2 YFSETQ. This CDR3 is built from 11 residues. Trimming left V 0 bases short and J 7 bases short, with 4 bases between. CDR3 in amino acids: CASSLGAGYTF. The CDR3 nucleotides are TGCGCCAGCAGCTTGGGGGCTGGCTACACCTTC.

The chain combines TRBV20-1 with TRBJ2-5, with TRBD1 identical over 8 bases. Germline CDR1 reads DFQATT; CDR2 reads SNEGSKA (reference sequence). The ends lost 5 bases at V and 5 bases at J; junction bases unmatched: 4. This CDR3 region has 12 residues. CDR3 in amino acids: CSAARQGETQYF. The CDR3 DNA reads as TGCAGTGCTGCTAGACAGGGGGAGACCCAGTACTTC.

The chain uses TRBV4-1 and TRBJ2-7; 7 nucleotides match TRBD1. The germline V gene encodes CDR1 MGHRA and CDR2 YSYEKL. V was clipped by 0 bases and J by 2 bases; unmatched bases: 4. The CDR3 length is 15 residues. The CDR3 bases are TGCGCCAGCAGCCAAGACCGGGACAGAACCTACGAGCAGTACTTC. It translates to CASSQDRDRTYEQYF.

The chain employs TRBV20-1 and TRBJ2-3, with D perhaps TRBD2 (6 bases). The CDR3 is 16 amino acids. V was trimmed by 0 bases and J by 0 bases, leaving 13 bases between them. Looked up from germline, CDR1 is DFQATT and CDR2 is SNEGSKA (reference sequence). CDR3 sequence reads: CSARDGGRTSTDTQYF. In DNA form, the CDR3 reads TGCAGTGCTAGAGATGGAGGGCGGACTAGCACAGATACGCAGTATTTT.

This chain links TRBV6-5 with TRBJ2-6; D is possibly TRBD1 (6 bases). CDR3 length: 16 amino acids. Trimming left V 5 bases short and J 0 bases short, with 11 bases between. Per the germline V gene, CDR1 is MNHEY and CDR2 is SVGAGI. CDR3 residues: CASSPDSFSGANVLTF. In DNA, the CDR3 is TGTGCCAGCAGTCCGGACAGCTTCTCTGGGGCCAACGTCCTGACTTTC.

The chain links TRBV27 to TRBJ1-1; no definite D call. The CDR3 is 14 residues long. Germline CDR1 and CDR2: MNHEY and SMNVEV (reference sequence). Deletions cut 0 bases from V and 8 bases from J, with 13 bases between. Here the CDR3 reads CASSLSRGRGEAFF. CDR3 DNA: TGTGCCAGCAGTTTATCTCGAGGGAGAGGGGAAGCTTTCTTT.

J is TRBJ2-1 and V is TRBV4-1; no clear D. CDR1 is MGHRA and CDR2 is YSYEKL in the germline V gene. V was pared by 3 bases and J by 3 bases, with 15 bases between. This CDR3 has 16 residues. CDR3 sequence: CASSHAQSVFYNEQFF. The CDR3 coding sequence is TGCGCCAGCAGCCACGCCCAAAGCGTTTTCTACAATGAGCAGTTCTTC.

The chain carries TRBV11-2 and TRBJ2-7; tentatively, D is TRBD2 (7 bases). Germline V lookup: CDR1 SGHAT, CDR2 FQNNGV. V lost 4 bases and J lost 7, with 20 bases in between. This CDR3 contains 15 residues. The chain's CDR3 is CASSSADGGGGEQYF. Written as DNA, the CDR3 is TGTGCCAGCAGCTCAGCCGATGGGGGGGGCGGTGAGCAGTACTTC.

The chain combines TRBV4-1 with TRBJ2-3, with 7 nucleotides matching TRBD2. V lost 0 bases and J lost 1; bases outside the gene matches: 7. The CDR3 length is 17 residues. Germline CDR1 reads MGHRA; CDR2 reads YSYEKL. The CDR3, as DNA: TGCGCCAGCAGCCAAGATCTACGGGGGGTGGGCACAGATACGCAGTATTTT. Its protein product is CASSQDLRGVGTDTQYF.

The chain carries TRBV6-6 and TRBJ1-2; D is perhaps TRBD1 (6 bases). Trimming left V 2 bases short and J 3 bases short, with 16 bases between. The CDR3 runs 16 residues. Looked up from germline, CDR1 is MNHNY and CDR2 is SVGAGI (reference sequence). CDR3 in DNA: TGTGCCAGCAGTTACGACCCTCAGGGGTCGGACTATGGCTACACCTTC. This translates into CASSYDPQGSDYGYTF.

The V call is TRBV20-1, the J call TRBJ2-5; D unresolved. CDR1 is DFQATT, CDR2 SNEGSKA, per germline (reference sequence). Between the trimmed V and J ends, which lost 8 bases and 4 bases, there was a span of 17 bases. CDR3 length: 13 amino acids. The CDR3 spells CSPDFVGGETQYF. Written as DNA, the CDR3 is TGCAGTCCCGACTTTGTGGGCGGAGAGACCCAGTACTTC.

There are a few counts of this clonotype. The chain is built from TRBV5-5 and TRBJ2-6; 9 nucleotides agree with TRBD1. CDR3 size: 20 residues. The junction had 14 bases not matched to a gene; V was cut back by 4 bases and J by 0 bases. CDR1 is SGHKS, CDR2 YYEKEE, per germline (reference sequence). For the CDR3, the DNA is TGTGCCAGCAGCCCCGGGACAGGGATCGGAGGAGCCTCTGGGGCCAACGTCCTGACTTTC. It yields the protein CASSPGTGIGGASGANVLTF. Combining the CDR3 with reference TRBV5-5 and TRBJ2-6 gives the whole variable domain DAGVTQSPTHLIKTRGQQVTLRCSPISGHKSVSWYQQVLGQGPQFIFQYYEKEERGRGNFPDRFSARQFPNYSSELNVNALLLGDSALYLCASSPGTGIGGASGANVLTFGAGSRLTVL.